This is a list of T cell receptor beta chains from one sample in a study of low-dose radiotherapy and immunotherapy resistance in tumors. From the reads, TCRdb called clonotypes with MiXCR, one entry per CDR3 protein. In the table there are some 52,000 distinct CDR3 sequences, around a third of which are singletons. Material: PBMCs, obtained after low-dose radiotherapy plus immunotherapy. These receptors were obtained from a male donor with rectosigmoid adenocarcinoma. CDR3s include the opening cysteine and the closing phenylalanine or tryptophan. The D gene is left open where the match is weak. Clone size is not always given. Where it is, it says once, few, many or a class for expanded clones.

J,D,size,V,DNA,CDR3
TRBJ2-7,TRBD1,many,TRBV6-6,TGTGCCAGCAGTGCCCAACAGGGGCTTGCCTACGAGCAGTACTTC,CASSAQQGLAYEQYF
TRBJ2-1,-,many,TRBV7-2,TGTGCCAGCAGCTACGATCGACCGCGCAGCTATGAGCAGTTCTTC,CASSYDRPRSYEQFF
TRBJ2-7,-,-,TRBV30,TGTGCCTGGACGAGGGTCGGTTACGAGCAGTACTTC,CAWTRVGYEQYF
TRBJ1-3,-,-,TRBV6-2/TRBV6-3,TGTGCCAGCAGTTTTAACCGGGACATCTCTGGAAACACCATATATTTT,CASSFNRDISGNTIYF
TRBJ2-3,-,few,TRBV2,TGTGCCAGCAGTGAGTCTAGCACAGATACGCAGTATTTT,CASSESSTDTQYF
TRBJ2-7,TRBD2,many,TRBV12-3/TRBV12-4,TGTGCCAGCAGGGGAGCGGGGCAAACCTACGAGCAGTACTTC,CASRGAGQTYEQYF
TRBJ1-1,-,-,TRBV19,TGTGCCAGTAGTATTCAGCACAGGGTTCGGGCTGAAGCTTTCTTT,CASSIQHRVRAEAFF
TRBJ2-7,-,many,TRBV7-9,TGTGCCAGCAGCTCTTCCGGGACCTACGAGCAGTACTTC,CASSSSGTYEQYF
TRBJ1-5,TRBD1,-,TRBV10-2,TGCGCCAGCAGTCAAAAGATACAGGGGATTAGCAATCAGCCCCAGCATTTT,CASSQKIQGISNQPQHF
TRBJ2-1,TRBD1,few,TRBV7-2,TGTGCCAGCAGCTCCGGACAGGTGTGGACCAATGAGCAGTTCTTC,CASSSGQVWTNEQFF
TRBJ1-2,-,many,TRBV7-2,TGTGCCAGCAGCCCAGCCTATGGCAGGGTCAGCGGCTACACCTTC,CASSPAYGRVSGYTF
TRBJ2-5,TRBD1,few,TRBV4-1,TGCGCCAGCAGCCAACACAATGACAGGGGTGGGCAAGAGACCCAGTACTTC,CASSQHNDRGGQETQYF
TRBJ2-1,TRBD2,many,TRBV3-1,TGTGCCAGCAGCCACTTTTCGGGACTAGCCACGCCAGGGCAGTTCTTC,CASSHFSGLATPGQFF
TRBJ2-7,TRBD2,-,TRBV28,TGTGCCAGCAGCTCGCCTGGCGGGAGGACCGAGCAGTACTTC,CASSSPGGRTEQYF
TRBJ1-1,-,many,TRBV28,TGTGCCAGCATAACTCCCGGAGTCAATGAAGCTTTCTTT,CASITPGVNEAFF
TRBJ2-3,-,few,TRBV28,TGTGCCAGCAGTTTATTGGCCGCTGCTAGCACAGATACGCAGTATTTT,CASSLLAAASTDTQYF
TRBJ1-2,-,many,TRBV20-1,TGCAGTGCTAGAGAATCGGGTAGGGGCCTGGCGGGGAATGGCTACACCTTC,CSARESGRGLAGNGYTF
TRBJ2-3,-,many,TRBV21-1,TGTGCCAGCTGGGAGTTCAGCACAGATACGCAGTATTTT,CASWEFSTDTQYF
TRBJ2-7,TRBD1,-,TRBV28,TGTGCCAGCGTGGCAGGGGGATTCTACGAGCAGTACTTC,CASVAGGFYEQYF
TRBJ2-7,TRBD1,-,TRBV5-1,TGCGCCAGCAGCGAGGGACAGCCGGGGTCCTACGAGCAGTACTTC,CASSEGQPGSYEQYF
TRBJ2-3,-,-,TRBV24-1,TGTGCCACCAGTGATGGTGGGGTCGGGACAGATACGCAGTATTTT,CATSDGGVGTDTQYF
TRBJ2-3,TRBD1,-,TRBV6-4,TGTGCCAGCAGTGCGCAGGGGGTGGCAGATACGCAGTATTTT,CASSAQGVADTQYF
TRBJ2-2,-,many,TRBV6-6,TGTGCCAGCAGTTACGAATCGGAGTCCGGGGAGCTGTTTTTT,CASSYESESGELFF
TRBJ1-5,TRBD1,few,TRBV19,TGTGCCAGTAACTCGGGACAGTATAGCAATCAGCCCCAGCATTTT,CASNSGQYSNQPQHF
TRBJ2-5,-,-,TRBV7-2,TGTGCCAGCAGCTTACTCGGGGAGACCCAGTACTTC,CASSLLGETQYF
TRBJ1-4,-,-,TRBV28,TGTGCCAGCAGTTTCGAGGGCCGCGAAAATGAAAAACTGTTTTTT,CASSFEGRENEKLFF
TRBJ1-2,TRBD1,few,TRBV27,TGTGCCAGCAGTTCCGGACAGGGCGAGGGCTACACCTTC,CASSSGQGEGYTF
TRBJ2-7,-,many,TRBV29-1,TGCAGCGTTGTAGGGCTAAACGAGCAGTACTTC,CSVVGLNEQYF
TRBJ2-3,TRBD1,-,TRBV5-1,TGCGCCAGCAGCTTGTGGGGACAGGGGGATACGCAGTATTTT,CASSLWGQGDTQYF
TRBJ2-3,-,many,TRBV19,TGTGCCAGTAGTATCGGGGGACAAGCTACGCAGTATTTT,CASSIGGQATQYF
TRBJ2-1,-,many,TRBV7-6,TGTGCCAGCAGCCACCCGACTCGCTCCTACAATGAGCAGTTCTTC,CASSHPTRSYNEQFF
TRBJ1-1,-,many,TRBV7-9,TGTGCCAGCAGCTTAGCCAGGACAGACACTGAAGCTTTCTTT,CASSLARTDTEAFF
TRBJ1-6,TRBD1,many,TRBV20-1,TGCAGTGCTAGAGGCTCCACAGGGGCCTCACCCCTCCACTTT,CSARGSTGASPLHF
TRBJ2-3,-,many,TRBV7-9,TGTGCCAGCAGCTACGGATCGACCCTTACAGATACGCAGTATTTT,CASSYGSTLTDTQYF
TRBJ2-5,-,many,TRBV20-1,TGCAGTGCTAGCCACAACCAAGAGACCCAGTACTTC,CSASHNQETQYF
TRBJ2-7,-,few,TRBV4-2,TGTGCCAGCAGCCAAGATCCAGGCCGCTCCTACGAGCAGTACTTC,CASSQDPGRSYEQYF
TRBJ2-1,-,many,TRBV4-1,TGCGCCAGCAGCCAGGTAGACATGGTATTCTACAATGAGCAGTTCTTC,CASSQVDMVFYNEQFF
TRBJ2-1,TRBD2,-,TRBV6-6,TGTGCCAGCAGTGGAAGCGGGAGGGGTAATGAGCAGTTCTTC,CASSGSGRGNEQFF
TRBJ1-1,-,-,TRBV3-1,TGTGCCAGCAGCCAAGATCGGCTGCAACTTAACACTGAAGCTTTCTTT,CASSQDRLQLNTEAFF
TRBJ2-3,-,few,TRBV5-1,TGCGCCAGCAGCCCCATGGGAGTCACAGATACGCAGTATTTT,CASSPMGVTDTQYF
TRBJ2-2,-,many,TRBV7-9,TGTGCCAGCCCAGAGAACACCGGGGAGCTGTTTTTT,CASPENTGELFF
TRBJ2-5,-,many,TRBV6-2/TRBV6-3,TGTGCCAGCAGTTATCCGACGGTAGAGACCCAGTACTTC,CASSYPTVETQYF
TRBJ2-5,-,many,TRBV23-1,TGCGCCAGCAGTCAACTTTTCGCCGGGGGCAAGGGCCAAGAGACCCAGTACTTC,CASSQLFAGGKGQETQYF
TRBJ2-4,-,many,TRBV15,TGTGCCACCAGCAGAGATCCAGATTCTAACATTCAGTACTTC,CATSRDPDSNIQYF
TRBJ1-2,-,-,TRBV24-1,TGTGCCACCAGTTCGGGGCGAGGCTATGGCTACACCTTC,CATSSGRGYGYTF
TRBJ2-2,-,-,TRBV7-9,TGTGCCAGCAGCTCCTGGGGGGCGCCCGGGGAGCTGTTTTTT,CASSSWGAPGELFF
TRBJ2-2,-,many,TRBV10-3,TGTGCCATCAGTGACACCGGGGAGCTGTTTTTT,CAISDTGELFF
TRBJ2-1,-,many,TRBV10-3,TGTGCCATCAGTGAGGCCATAGAACAGTTCTTC,CAISEAIEQFF
TRBJ2-6,-,many,TRBV12-3/TRBV12-4,TGTGCCAGCAGCCTACCGGGACCTTCGAGCTCTGGGGCCAACGTCCTGACTTTC,CASSLPGPSSSGANVLTF
TRBJ1-2,TRBD1,-,TRBV29-1,TGCAGCGTGGGGGACAGGGCTTCGGCCTATGGCTACACCTTC,CSVGDRASAYGYTF